This T cell receptor beta chain comes out of a study of blood T cell repertoires in COVID-19. Study summary: Samples came from the United States, Italy and Spain, spanning acute and convalescent COVID-19. Nucleic acid was either cDNA or gDNA, and it came from T cells, B-cell-depleted T cells, or PBMCs.

Original analysis: Using reference gene primer amplification, nucleated cell counts were estimated. Profiled with immunoSEQ multiplex PCR; TCRdb holds only in-frame clones, not every one. Clonal size and the V and J genes are those of that table, whereas D and trimming came from the DNA. The sample carries roughly 250,000 clones, 91% recorded once. Enrolment of Seattle patients took place during active infection, and they were followed longitudinally. Trimming removed 4 bases at V and 8 bases at J, with 17 bases between. The CDR3 loop spans 15 amino acids. Germline values: CDR1 SEHNR, CDR2 FQNEAQ (reference sequence).

V is TRBV7-9 and J is TRBJ1-4; D not certain. The sample comprised peripheral blood. The clonotype comes from a person in their late teens or twenties with COVID-19, enrolled during active disease. The DNA for the CDR3 is TGTGCCAGCAGCTCGCTGGTGGGCTCAGAAGAAAAACTGTTTTTT. Residues: CASSSLVGSEEKLFF.